This entry lists 9 T cell receptor beta chains sequenced from one sample in a study of CD8 T cells in ankylosing spondylitis. Using its own MiXCR run on the 5' RACE reads, TCRdb lists one record per CDR3 protein. The profile covers some 240,000 distinct CDR3 sequences, with 8% to 9.5% appearing a single time and about 6.5% taken by the ten largest. The sample comprised blood, either unsorted or a sorted T cell fraction (not recorded which). These receptors all come from a male donor with ankylosing spondylitis or in good health (not recorded which).

This clonotype was counted only a few times. The rearrangement joins TRBV30 to TRBJ2-1, with D unresolved. Trimming pared 4 bases from V and 7 bases from J, leaving 11 bases between. The CDR3 length is 12 residues. The germline gives CDR1 GTSNPN, CDR2 SVGIG (reference sequence). CDR3 DNA sequence: TGTGCCTGGAATAATTGGTTGAATGAGCAGTTCTTC. It codes for CAWNNWLNEQFF.

This clonotype was recorded at least ten times. The V gene is TRBV5-6, the J gene TRBJ2-3; D possibly uses TRBD1 or TRBD2 (5 bases each). CDR3 size: 13 residues. Germline assignment: CDR1 SGHDT and CDR2 YYEEEE. Trimming cost V 1 base and J 3 bases, with 6 bases left between them. CDR3 residues: CASSLWGTDTQYF. The CDR3 DNA sequence: TGTGCCAGCAGCTTGTGGGGGACAGATACGCAGTATTTT. The whole variable domain, filled in from reference TRBV5-6 and TRBJ2-3, reads DAGVTQSPTHLIKTRGQQVTLRCSPKSGHDTVSWYQQALGQGPQFIFQYYEEEERQRGNFPDRFSGHQFPNYSSELNVNALLLGDSALYLCASSLWGTDTQYFGPGTRLTVL.

In the case of this clonotype: This sequence may be a read error, since a much larger clone differs from it by one base. The rearrangement joins TRBV12-3 or TRBV12-4 to TRBJ1-5; 7 nucleotides match TRBD1. CDR3 length: 15 amino acids. The CDR3 region is CASSFSGGGNHPQHF. In DNA form, the CDR3 reads TGTGCCAGCAGTTTCTCAGGGGGTGGCAATCATCCCCAGCATTTT.

This clonotype was counted many times. This sequence joins TRBV7-2 and TRBJ2-1, with D possibly TRBD2 on 6 matching bases. Germline V gene sequence: CDR1 SGHTA, CDR2 FQGNSA. This CDR3 region has 9 residues. CDR3: CRGVKEQFF. CDR3 sequence (DNA): TGTAGGGGGGTTAAGGAGCAGTTCTTC.

This clonotype was counted ten times or more. This rearrangement joins TRBV20-1 to TRBJ2-3; TRBD2 aligns across 7 bases. Trimming took 6 bases from V and 4 from J; bases not matched to a gene: 10. Germline V gene lookup returns CDR1 DFQATT and CDR2 SNEGSKA (reference sequence). The CDR3 contains 14 residues. CDR3 DNA: TGCAGTGCCAGGAGACTAGCTCGTTCAGATACGCAGTATTTT. Protein sequence: CSARRLARSDTQYF.

The V and J genes are TRBV7-3 and TRBJ1-2; TRBD1 might be the D (5 bases). There are 15 residues in the CDR3. Trimming took 2 bases from V and 5 from J, leaving 15 bases between them. Looked up from germline, CDR1 is SGHTA and CDR2 is FQGTGA. The CDR3 loop reads CASSLSATGGYGYTF. The CDR3 nucleotides are TGTGCCAGCAGCTTATCGGCGACCGGGGGGTATGGCTACACCTTC. The full variable domain, its missing parts supplied by reference TRBV7-3 and TRBJ1-2, is GAGVSQTPSNKVTEKGKYVELRCDPISGHTALYWYRQSLGQGPEFLIYFQGTGAADDSGLPNDRFFAVRPEGSVSTLKIQRTERGDSAVYLCASSLSATGGYGYTFGSGTRLTVV.

This clonotype was seen at least ten times. The chain employs TRBV7-2 and TRBJ2-6; no clear D. V dropped 3 bases and J dropped 0 bases, with 6 bases sitting between them. The CDR3 runs to 15 residues. The germline V gene has CDR1 SGHTA and CDR2 FQGNSA. The CDR3 DNA reads TGTGCCAGCAGCTTTAAGGTCTCTGGGGCCAACGTCCTGACTTTC. This translates into CASSFKVSGANVLTF.

The sample holds many counts of this clonotype. This sequence joins TRBV4-2 and TRBJ1-1, with a tentative D call TRBD1 (5 bases). The CDR3 runs 14 residues. V was shortened by 2 bases and J by 1 base, with 8 bases between the two germline ends. The germline CDR1 and CDR2 sequences are LGHNA and YNFKEQ. The CDR3 sequence: CASSQPTENTEAFF. Written as DNA, the CDR3 is TGTGCCAGCAGCCAACCGACAGAGAACACTGAAGCTTTCTTT.

The rearrangement links TRBV19 to TRBJ2-1; the match to TRBD1 covers 9 bases. The V gene end was trimmed by 6 bases and the J gene end by 5 bases; junction bases not matched to a gene: 8. In germline, CDR1 is LNHDA, CDR2 SQIVND (reference sequence). This CDR3 contains 15 residues. CDR3 residues: CASRRDREGDNEQFF. CDR3 nucleotides: TGTGCCAGTAGACGGGACAGGGAGGGTGACAATGAGCAGTTCTTC.